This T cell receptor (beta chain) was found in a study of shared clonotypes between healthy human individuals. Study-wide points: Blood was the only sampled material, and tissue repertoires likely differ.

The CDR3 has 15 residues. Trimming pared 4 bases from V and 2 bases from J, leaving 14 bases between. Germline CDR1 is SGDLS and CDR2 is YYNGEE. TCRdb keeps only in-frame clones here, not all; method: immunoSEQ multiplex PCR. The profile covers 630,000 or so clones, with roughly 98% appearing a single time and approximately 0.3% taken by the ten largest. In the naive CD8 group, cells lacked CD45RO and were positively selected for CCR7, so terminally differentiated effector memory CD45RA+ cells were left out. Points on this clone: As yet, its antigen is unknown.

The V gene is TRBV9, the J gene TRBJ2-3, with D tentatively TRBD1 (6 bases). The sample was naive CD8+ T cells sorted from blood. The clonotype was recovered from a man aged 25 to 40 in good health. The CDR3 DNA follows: TGTGCCAGCAGCTCGTGGGACACTTCCACAGATACGCAGTATTTT. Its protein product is CASSSWDTSTDTQYF. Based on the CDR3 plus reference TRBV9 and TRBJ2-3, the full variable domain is DSGVTQTPKHLITATGQRVTLRCSPRSGDLSVYWYQQSLDQGLQFLIQYYNGEERAKGNILERFSAQQFPDLHSELNLSSLELGDSALYFCASSSWDTSTDTQYFGPGTRLTVL.